The next 2 T cell receptor beta chains were all read from a single sample in a study of blood T cells in healthy people across ages. Through a sample-barcoded 5' primer and a J-beta primer mix, a second PCR was run for about 6 to 12 cycles. Each CDR3 protein is one row after TCRdb ran MiXCR on the 5' RACE reads. The data show about a million distinct CDR3 sequences, about two fifths seen once. The sample comprised blood. The receptors originated from a young man in good health.

This sequence joins TRBV21-1 and TRBJ1-4; the DNA was not compared with TRBD1, the D call given in the table. TRBV21-1 has pseudogene status. The CDR3 is 15 residues long. CDR3: CASSDRDRVNEKLFF. CDR3 in DNA: TGTGCCAGCAGCGACCGGGACAGGGTTAATGAAAAACTGTTTTTT.

This clonotype has just a few counts. This chain uses TRBV20-1 with TRBJ2-1; tentative D call: TRBD2 (5 bases). The CDR3 has 16 amino acids. CDR1 DFQATT and CDR2 SNEGSKA come from the germline V gene (reference sequence). Deletions cut 0 bases from V and 0 bases from J, with 12 bases between. This chain's CDR3 is CSARDQGGPSYNEQFF. Written as DNA, the CDR3 is TGCAGTGCTAGAGATCAAGGAGGACCCTCCTACAATGAGCAGTTCTTC.